This is a list of T cell receptor beta chains from one sample in a study of post-analysis software for immune sequencing data. TCRdb itself ran the PCR reads through MiXCR, one entry per CDR3 protein. The table has fewer than 600,000 distinct CDR3 sequences, 45% seen once. Sequenced: blood. The receptors were sampled from a girl between 10 and 17 years old with multiple sclerosis. Both conserved end residues are part of each CDR3.

CDR3aa: CASSLGPSGTTDTQYF
v_gene: TRBV5-1

CDR3aa: CASSLMLAGGIDTQYF
v_gene: TRBV5-1

CDR3aa: CASSAGFQETQYF
v_gene: TRBV25-1

CDR3aa: CASSPLLEWVSGANVLTF
v_gene: TRBV3-1

CDR3aa: CASSSSSSGRTYEQYF
v_gene: TRBV5-4

CDR3aa: CASSKAVAGGETQYF
v_gene: TRBV21-1

CDR3aa: CASSLAQTSNQPQHF
v_gene: TRBV28

CDR3aa: CASTPGYSLAGAYEQFF
v_gene: TRBV6-1

CDR3aa: CASGREGTDTQYF
v_gene: TRBV12-3/TRBV12-4

CDR3aa: CASSHTRTGGTDTQYF
v_gene: TRBV27

CDR3aa: CASSQDRTGETQYF
v_gene: TRBV4-1

CDR3aa: CSARDWPSTDTQYF
v_gene: TRBV20-1

CDR3aa: CASSEAPDSYEQYF
v_gene: TRBV6-1

CDR3aa: CAISEAGSAGEIQYF
v_gene: TRBV10-3

CDR3aa: CASSLAGAGVNTEAFF
v_gene: TRBV5-1

CDR3aa: CASSLDPSGIEVTDTQYF
v_gene: TRBV7-2

CDR3aa: CASGEKGEKRFF
v_gene: TRBV28

CDR3aa: CASRGGRAVTYGGYTF
v_gene: TRBV27

CDR3aa: CSARGGYGYTF
v_gene: TRBV20-1

CDR3aa: CASSETGYPDTQYF
v_gene: TRBV10-1

CDR3aa: CASSWGTSGAKERDTQYF
v_gene: TRBV7-9

CDR3aa: CASSFPSPGTSAQETQYF
v_gene: TRBV28

CDR3aa: CASGLNGIAAFF
v_gene: TRBV12-5

CDR3aa: CASSDSSGSEQYF
v_gene: TRBV7-9

CDR3aa: CASSLEGVVNTDTQYF
v_gene: TRBV5-4

CDR3aa: CASSFGLGQAATYEQYF
v_gene: TRBV27

CDR3aa: CSARGLAVVYNEQFF
v_gene: TRBV20-1

CDR3aa: CASSLPGLAGGINIQYF
v_gene: TRBV7-9

CDR3aa: CASSRSGDQETQYF
v_gene: TRBV4-1

CDR3aa: CASSQFFPGPYEQYF
v_gene: TRBV16

CDR3aa: CSVTTGSGNQPQHF
v_gene: TRBV29-1